The 20 T cell receptor beta chains in this list originate from one sample, sequenced in a study of post-analysis software for immune sequencing data. Study-level points and caveats: A few TRBV segments occurring more often in patients than controls included TRBV5-6, TRBV5-1 and TRBV20-1.

Their antigens are not known. Every TCR beta cDNA library bore unique molecular identifiers. A single record per CDR3 protein comes from TCRdb applying MiXCR to the PCR reads. This sample carries hundreds of thousands of distinct CDR3 sequences, 25% to 30% of them seen once, and the ten largest clones take roughly 0.54%. Input material: blood. These receptors all stem from a girl aged 10-17 years with multiple sclerosis.

This clonotype has ten or more counts. The chain links TRBV12-3 or TRBV12-4 to TRBJ2-5; 9 bases are shared with TRBD2. The CDR3 has 15 residues. V shed 7 bases, J shed 7 bases, and the junction held 13 bases outside the gene matches. The CDR3 loop is CASTRGSGRSGTQYF. The CDR3 nucleotides are TGTGCCAGCACCCGAGGGAGCGGGAGGTCAGGGACCCAGTACTTC.

This clonotype appeared a few times. DNA for the CDR3: TGTGCCAGCAGCTTAGGCCGCCCGACGGGCTACACCTTC. It encodes CASSLGRPTGYTF. The gene calls are TRBV7-2 and TRBJ1-2, with D unclear. Germline V lookup: CDR1 SGHTA, CDR2 FQGNSA. Between the trimmed V and J ends, which lost 1 base and 8 bases, there was a span of 11 bases. The CDR3 has 13 amino acids.

This clonotype came up a few times. V gene TRBV24-1 combines with J gene TRBJ2-3; TRBD1 agrees at 8 bases. This CDR3 region has 15 residues. With 3 bases clipped from V and 4 bases from J, the junction kept 5 bases outside the gene matches. Germline-derived CDR1 and CDR2 are KGHDR and SFDVKD. Here the CDR3 DNA reads TGTGCCACCAGTGATCCACGACAGGGGTCAGATACGCAGTATTTT. It codes for CATSDPRQGSDTQYF.

Only one count was recorded for this clonotype. This chain connects TRBV29-1 to TRBJ2-7; D remains unclear. The CDR3 sequence is 12 residues long. Germline V gene lookup returns CDR1 SQVTM and CDR2 ANQGSEA. Trimming stripped 4 bases from V and 10 bases from J, with 17 bases between. The CDR3 spells CSVGALEDTQYF. The CDR3 bases are TGCAGCGTTGGGGCGTTGGAAGACACCCAGTACTTC.

This clonotype has only a few counts. The V gene is TRBV6-6, the J gene TRBJ2-6, with D possibly matching TRBD2 (6 bases). Trimming took 0 bases from V and 9 from J, leaving 9 bases between them. Germline assignment: CDR1 MNHNY and CDR2 SVGAGI (reference sequence). The CDR3 spans 14 residues. The CDR3 region is CASSYSREDNVLTF. DNA of the CDR3: TGTGCCAGCAGTTACTCGAGGGAGGACAACGTCCTGACTTTC.

The CDR3 DNA reads as TGCAGTGCTAATCCTAGCCTCTACGAGCAGTACTTC. It encodes CSANPSLYEQYF. The chain couples TRBV20-1 to TRBJ2-7; perhaps TRBD2 as D (5 bases). The CDR3 runs to 12 residues. Germline CDR1 is DFQATT and CDR2 is SNEGSKA (reference sequence). Trimming shortened V by 4 bases and J by 3 bases, and 10 bases separated the two germline ends.

The table lists this clonotype with a few counts. This chain uses TRBV20-1 with TRBJ2-3; D is perhaps TRBD2 (6 bases). CDR1 and CDR2 (germline): DFQATT, SNEGSKA (reference sequence). Trimming shortened V by 5 bases and J by 6 bases, and 18 bases separated the two germline ends. This CDR3 is 14 amino acids long. CDR3 amino acids: CSAPQAGPKDTQYF. As DNA, the CDR3 is TGCAGTGCTCCACAAGCGGGCCCAAAGGATACGCAGTATTTT.

The rearrangement links TRBV15 to TRBJ2-1; D is possibly TRBD2 (6 bases). The length of the CDR3 is 16 residues. V was clipped by 0 bases and J by 8 bases, with 17 bases between them. Germline CDR1 is LNHNV and CDR2 is YYDKDF (reference sequence). CDR3 DNA sequence: TGTGCCACCAGCAGAGATGAGGCGCGGGGCCACGATGAGCAGTTCTTC. The encoded protein is CATSRDEARGHDEQFF.

As to this clonotype: A junction end diverges from the germline sequence, so it may reflect a read error. The chain combines TRBV24-1 with TRBJ2-1; no definite D call. This CDR3 has 15 amino acids. Germline loops: CDR1 KGHDR, CDR2 SFDVKD. CDR3 sequence (DNA): TGTGCCGCCAGTGTTAGAGTGGGGTCCTACAATGAGCAGTTCTTC. Its translation is CAASVRVGSYNEQFF.

The V and J genes are TRBV9 and TRBJ2-7; TRBD1 aligns across 9 bases. Germline V gives CDR1 SGDLS, CDR2 YYNGEE. The CDR3 is 16 residues long. V was pared by 0 bases and J by 5 bases, with 9 bases of the junction left unmatched. CDR3 DNA sequence: TGTGCCAGCAGCGTAGCCGCCGGGACAGGGAGGCACGAGCAGTACTTC. Amino acid sequence: CASSVAAGTGRHEQYF.

The rearrangement uses TRBV7-9 and TRBJ1-1; the D is unclear. The germline CDR1 and CDR2 sequences are SEHNR and FQNEAQ (reference sequence). The CDR3 is made up of 11 amino acids. Trimming cost V 6 bases and J 6 bases, with 8 bases left between them. Here the CDR3 reads CASSIHPEAFF. Written as DNA, the CDR3 is TGTGCCAGCAGTATCCACCCTGAAGCTTTCTTT.

This clonotype was picked up a small number of times. The CDR3 DNA reads as TGTGCCAGCAGAGATCTAACAGATACGCAGTATTTT. It translates to CASRDLTDTQYF. The chain combines TRBV6-5 with TRBJ2-3; D unclear. V lost 6 bases, J lost 3 bases, and 7 bases lay in between. The CDR3 totals 12 residues. Germline V gene lookup returns CDR1 MNHEY and CDR2 SVGAGI.

The CDR3 reads CASSQEQGKVNTEAFF. The DNA for the CDR3 is TGTGCCAGCAGCCAAGAACAGGGCAAGGTGAACACTGAAGCTTTCTTT. The rearrangement uses TRBV4-2 and TRBJ1-1, with D perhaps matching TRBD1 (6 bases). In germline, CDR1 is LGHNA, CDR2 YNFKEQ. Trimming stripped 0 bases from V and 0 bases from J, with 11 bases between. This CDR3 is built from 16 residues.

This clonotype occurred a few times. The V gene is TRBV5-1, the J gene TRBJ2-5; 10 nucleotides line up with TRBD1. Unmatched junction bases numbered 6, after V lost 2 bases and J lost 5 bases. The CDR3 consists of 15 residues. CDR1 is SGHRS and CDR2 is YFSETQ in the germline V gene. CDR3 loop: CASSFQPGQGETQYF. Written as DNA, the CDR3 is TGCGCCAGCAGCTTCCAACCGGGACAGGGGGAGACCCAGTACTTC.

V and J are TRBV5-1 and TRBJ2-1; unclear D gene. Per germline, CDR1 SGHRS and CDR2 YFSETQ. The V end was cut by 0 bases, the J end by 3 bases, with 10 bases between. The CDR3 extends over 15 amino acids. CDR3 DNA sequence: TGCGCCAGCAGCTTGGATCTCCAAGACTACAATGAGCAGTTCTTC. It specifies CASSLDLQDYNEQFF.

This clonotype has just one count. The chain carries TRBV29-1 and TRBJ2-7; 8 bases align to TRBD2. The end of the DNA aligns better with TRBJ2-5, so the J call may be wrong. CDR3 length equals 14 residues. Germline CDR1 and CDR2: SQVTM and ANQGSEA. CDR3 residues: CSAGFSGGRGTQYF. The CDR3 DNA reads as TGCAGCGCTGGGTTCTCGGGGGGGCGCGGGACCCAGTACTTC.

The gene calls are TRBV5-1 and TRBJ2-7, with 13 bases fitting TRBD2. In germline, CDR1 is SGHRS, CDR2 YFSETQ. The CDR3 loop spans 15 amino acids. The V segment lost 4 bases and the J segment 7 bases; nucleotides outside the gene matches: 8. The CDR3 DNA reads as TGCGCCAGCAGCCGGACTAGCGGGAGCTACAATGAGCAGTACTTC. Translation gives CASSRTSGSYNEQYF.

J is TRBJ1-1 and V is TRBV7-9, with 10 bases lining up with TRBD1. With 1 base clipped from V and 3 bases from J, the junction kept 8 bases outside the gene matches. This CDR3 spans 17 amino acids. CDR1 and CDR2 (germline): SEHNR, FQNEAQ (reference sequence). The CDR3 DNA reads as TGTGCCAGCAGCTTAGAGATGACAGGGGGCCGGGACACTGAAGCTTTCTTT. Translated, it gives CASSLEMTGGRDTEAFF.

The V gene is TRBV28, the J gene TRBJ2-1, with TRBD1 identical over 9 bases. CDR3 length: 14 residues. From germline, CDR1 is MDHEN and CDR2 SYDVKM. After removal of 2 bases from V and 9 bases from J, the junction contained 5 bases not matched to a gene. The CDR3 bases are TGTGCCAGCAGTTTACCCGGGACAGGGATTGAGCAGTTCTTC. Encoded protein: CASSLPGTGIEQFF.

This clonotype was observed a handful of times. In DNA, the CDR3 is TGTGCCAGCACGGCCAGGGGCTGGGATACGCAGTATTTT. This translates into CASTARGWDTQYF. The chain carries TRBV6-6 and TRBJ2-3; D perhaps matches TRBD1 (6 bases). The CDR3 spans 13 residues. Germline V CDR1 and CDR2: MNHNY, SVGAGI (reference sequence). V lost 7 bases, J lost 6 bases, and 14 bases lay in between.